One and the same sample provided the 25 T cell receptor beta chains below, sequenced in a study of blood T cell repertoires in COVID-19. Assay used: immunoSEQ multiplex PCR; TCRdb lists only in-frame clones, some missing. The data show 45,000 to 65,000 clones, around 90% seen once. The sequenced sample consisted of peripheral blood. All receptors come from a human donor in a cohort sampled during active COVID-19.

The chain links TRBV7-2 to TRBJ2-1; D ambiguous. The CDR3 extends over 14 amino acids. V dropped 1 base and J dropped 4 bases, with 8 bases sitting between them. Germline assignment: CDR1 SGHTA and CDR2 FQGNSA. CDR3: CASSLDLDYNEQFF. CDR3 in DNA: TGTGCCAGCAGCTTAGATCTAGATTACAATGAGCAGTTCTTC. The full variable domain, rest sourced from reference TRBV7-2 and TRBJ2-1, is GAGVSQSPSNKVTEKGKDVELRCDPISGHTALYWYRQSLGQGLEFLIYFQGNSAPDKSGLPSDRFSAERTGGSVSTLTIQRTQQEDSAVYLCASSLDLDYNEQFFGPGTRLTVL.

The gene calls are TRBV6-1 and TRBJ1-2, with D possibly being TRBD1 (6 bases). Germline CDR1 MNHNS, CDR2 SASEGT. The CDR3 extends over 13 amino acids. V was trimmed by 3 bases and J by 5 bases, leaving 10 bases between them. The CDR3 loop reads CASSDLRGYGYTF. The CDR3 nucleotides read TGTGCCAGCAGTGACCTCAGGGGTTATGGCTACACCTTC.

In nucleotides, the CDR3 is TGTGCCAGCGTCCTGACAGGGACAAACCATGGCTACACCTTC. Its translation is CASVLTGTNHGYTF. The V and J genes are TRBV5-6 and TRBJ1-2; TRBD1 agrees at 7 bases. The V and J ends lost 7 bases and 6 bases, in that order; junction bases with no gene match: 12. CDR3 length: 14 amino acids. Germline CDR1 reads SGHDT; CDR2 reads YYEEEE. The full variable domain, rest sourced from reference TRBV5-6 and TRBJ1-2, is DAGVTQSPTHLIKTRGQQVTLRCSPKSGHDTVSWYQQALGQGPQFIFQYYEEEERQRGNFPDRFSGHQFPNYSSELNVNALLLGDSALYLCASVLTGTNHGYTFGSGTRLTVV.

The chain couples TRBV19 to TRBJ2-3; 10 positions agree with TRBD2. In germline, CDR1 is LNHDA, CDR2 SQIVND (reference sequence). Germline trimming cut 1 base from V and 5 bases from J; bases unmatched to any gene: 9. The CDR3 extends over 17 amino acids. The CDR3 nucleotides are TGTGCCAGTAGTATAGGGGTTAGCGGGGGGCTTGGAGATACGCAGTATTTT. Translated, it gives CASSIGVSGGLGDTQYF.

A few counts support this clone. The chain carries TRBV4-3 and TRBJ1-3; no reliable D call. V dropped 1 base and J dropped 0 bases, with 10 bases sitting between them. Germline CDR1 and CDR2: LGHNA and YSLEER. CDR3 length equals 16 residues. Here the CDR3 DNA reads TGCGCCAGCAGCCAAGCGGTAGTGCACTCTGGAAACACCATATATTTT. Protein sequence: CASSQAVVHSGNTIYF.

This chain joins TRBV18 and TRBJ2-2; weak D call: TRBD2 (5 bases). The germline V gene encodes CDR1 KGHSH and CDR2 LQKENI. The CDR3 sequence is 16 residues long. Trimming removed 6 bases at V and 0 bases at J, with 14 bases between. CDR3 sequence: CASSQDGGANTGELFF. As DNA, the CDR3 is TGTGCCAGCTCCCAAGACGGAGGCGCGAACACCGGGGAGCTGTTTTTT. Full variable domain (missing parts from reference TRBV18 and TRBJ2-2): NAGVMQNPRHLVRRRGQEARLRCSPMKGHSHVYWYRQLPEEGLKFMVYLQKENIIDESGMPKERFSAEFPKEGPSILRIQQVVRGDSAAYFCASSQDGGANTGELFFGEGSRLTVL.

The chain carries TRBV11-2 and TRBJ2-3; D gene ambiguous. The CDR3 has 16 residues. Germline lookup yields CDR1 SGHAT and CDR2 FQNNGV. Trimming cost V 0 bases and J 2 bases, with 12 bases left between them. CDR3 amino acids: CASSLDGILSTDTQYF. As DNA, the CDR3 is TGTGCCAGCAGCTTAGACGGTATTCTATCCACAGATACGCAGTATTTT.

The chain links TRBV12-3 or TRBV12-4 to TRBJ2-7; TRBD1 matches 7 bases. With V trimmed by 5 bases and J by 5 bases, 6 bases remained unmatched. The CDR3 runs to 13 residues. The CDR3 region has the DNA TGTGCCAGCAGTATCGGACAGGAAAACGAGCAGTACTTC. It encodes CASSIGQENEQYF.

The rearrangement uses TRBV4-3 and TRBJ2-4; D possibly corresponds to TRBD1 (6 bases). The V and J ends lost 1 base and 3 bases respectively, with 16 bases between them. Germline CDR1 LGHNA, CDR2 YSLEER. The length of the CDR3 is 17 residues. The CDR3 protein is CASSQVEGGFGKNIQYF. In DNA, the CDR3 is TGCGCCAGCAGCCAAGTGGAAGGGGGTTTTGGCAAAAACATTCAGTACTTC.

The chain links TRBV2 to TRBJ1-3, with 7 positions matching TRBD1. V shed 2 bases, J shed 1 base, and the junction held 5 bases outside the gene matches. The CDR3 runs to 16 residues. Looked up from germline, CDR1 is SNHLY and CDR2 is FYNNEI. DNA for the CDR3: TGTGCCAGCAGTGAATGGGGACAGACTTCTGGAAACACCATATATTTT. Translation gives CASSEWGQTSGNTIYF.

V is TRBV6-4 and J is TRBJ2-3; D perhaps matches TRBD2 (5 bases). This CDR3 has 19 amino acids. The V gene's germline CDR1 is MRHNA and CDR2 SNTAGT. The V end lost 5 bases, the J end lost 0 bases, and 24 bases lay between the germline ends. The CDR3 region is CASSHTGLRGLSSTDTQYF. The CDR3 DNA follows: TGTGCCAGCAGTCACACCGGGCTCCGAGGGCTCTCTAGCACAGATACGCAGTATTTT.

J is TRBJ2-7 and V is TRBV5-4, with a possible D match to TRBD1 (5 bases). Germline V CDR1 and CDR2: SGHNT, YYREEE (reference sequence). With 0 bases removed from V and 1 base from J, the gap between germline ends came to 8 bases. The CDR3 totals 14 residues. The CDR3 loop reads CASSLAQGSYEQYF. The CDR3 DNA sequence: TGTGCCAGCAGCTTGGCCCAGGGTTCCTACGAGCAGTACTTC.

The chain couples TRBV6-5 to TRBJ2-7; 7 bases line up with TRBD1. Germline CDR1 MNHEY, CDR2 SVGAGI. After removal of 6 bases from V and 4 bases from J, the junction contained 6 bases not matched to a gene. The CDR3 has 13 amino acids. In nucleotides, the CDR3 is TGTGCCAGCAGCTATGACAGGGCTTACGAGCAGTACTTC. Translation gives CASSYDRAYEQYF.

This clone was counted a single time. The genes are TRBV5-1 and TRBJ1-4; the D gene is possibly TRBD1 (6 bases). The germline V gene has CDR1 SGHRS and CDR2 YFSETQ. The V gene lost 1 base and the J gene lost 6 bases, with 16 bases spanning the gap. The CDR3 runs 16 residues. DNA for the CDR3: TGCGCCAGCAGCTTGTCCCCACAGGGTCCGGATGAAAAACTGTTTTTT. Amino acid sequence: CASSLSPQGPDEKLFF.

The rearrangement links TRBV3-1 (or the pseudogene TRBV3-2) to TRBJ2-1; TRBD1 aligns across 7 bases. Germline-derived CDR1 and CDR2 are LGHDT and YNNKEL (reference sequence). The CDR3 loop spans 14 amino acids. V lost 3 bases and J lost 4; bases outside the gene matches: 3. The CDR3 loop reads CASSHGDRYNEQFF. The CDR3 DNA reads TGTGCCAGCAGCCACGGGGACAGATACAATGAGCAGTTCTTC.

This clone is medium-sized. V usage is TRBV20-1 and J usage is TRBJ1-4, with TRBD1 identical over 10 bases. The V gene's germline CDR1 is DFQATT and CDR2 SNEGSKA (reference sequence). V lost 3 bases to trimming and J lost 8 bases; unmatched junction nucleotides: 9. This CDR3 spans 15 amino acids. The CDR3 loop reads CSASATGTGDEKLFF. CDR3 coding DNA: TGCAGTGCTAGTGCTACCGGGACAGGGGACGAAAAACTGTTTTTT.

This clone was detected a few times. The V and J genes are TRBV5-4 and TRBJ1-2, with 7 bases matching TRBD1. The CDR3 totals 16 residues. J lost 4 bases, V lost 0 bases, and 9 bases had no gene match. The germline V gene encodes CDR1 SGHNT and CDR2 YYREEE (reference sequence). CDR3 DNA: TGTGCCAGCAGCTTGGGACAGGGAATTTCTCTCTATGGCTACACCTTC. It translates to CASSLGQGISLYGYTF.

The chain joins TRBV11-2 to TRBJ2-1; D call uncertain. This CDR3 has 15 amino acids. Germline loops: CDR1 SGHAT, CDR2 FQNNGV. The V and J ends lost 1 base and 8 bases respectively, with 15 bases between them. CDR3 loop: CASSLVQRGLYEQFF. CDR3 bases: TGTGCCAGCAGCTTAGTCCAACGCGGCCTCTATGAGCAGTTCTTC.

The sample holds a few counts of this clone. The V gene is TRBV7-9, the J gene TRBJ1-2, with a weak D call TRBD1 (5 bases). This CDR3 spans 15 amino acids. The germline CDR1 and CDR2 sequences are SEHNR and FQNEAQ (reference sequence). V gave up 2 bases and J gave up 5 bases, with 15 bases separating them. The CDR3: CASSLPQGTLYGYTF. The CDR3 DNA reads TGTGCCAGCAGCTTACCCCAGGGAACTCTTTATGGCTACACCTTC. Using reference TRBV7-9 and TRBJ1-2 for the parts outside the CDR3, the full variable domain is DTGVSQNPRHKITKRGQNVTFRCDPISEHNRLYWYRQTLGQGPEFLTYFQNEAQLEKSRLLSDRFSAERPKGSFSTLEIQRTEQGDSAMYLCASSLPQGTLYGYTFGSGTRLTVV.

The chain carries TRBV7-8 and TRBJ1-4; 8 bases match TRBD1. CDR1 is SGHVS, CDR2 FQNEAQ, per germline. J lost 4 bases, V lost 4 bases, and 5 bases had no gene match. This CDR3 comprises 15 residues. The CDR3 sequence is CASSSQGVGNEKLFF. The CDR3 DNA sequence: TGTGCCAGCAGCTCACAGGGGGTTGGTAATGAAAAACTGTTTTTT.

This chain connects TRBV6-2 or TRBV6-3 to TRBJ1-2; D unresolved. Trimming removed 5 bases at V and 4 bases at J, with 11 bases between. In germline, CDR1 is MNHEY, CDR2 SVGEGT. The CDR3 covers 13 residues. CDR3 bases: TGTGCCAGCAGTATACAGAAAACCTATGGCTACACCTTC. Its translation: CASSIQKTYGYTF.

The rearrangement joins TRBV18 to TRBJ2-2, with 7 bases aligning to TRBD2. This CDR3 comprises 15 residues. V dropped 6 bases and J dropped 4; count of bases not matched to a gene: 8. Germline CDR1 reads KGHSH; CDR2 reads LQKENI. As DNA, the CDR3 is TGTGCCAGCTCGGAGGAGCGGGAATCCACCGGGGAGCTGTTTTTT. It codes for CASSEERESTGELFF.

A few counts support this clone. The genes are TRBV27 and TRBJ1-1; possibly TRBD1 for D (6 bases). The V gene lost 4 bases and the J gene lost 5 bases, with 17 bases spanning the gap. Germline CDR1 is MNHEY and CDR2 is SMNVEV (reference sequence). The CDR3 extends over 15 amino acids. The CDR3 nucleotides read TGTGCCAGCAGTTCGACGGGTTCTAGGGGGACTGAAGCTTTCTTT. The encoded protein is CASSSTGSRGTEAFF.

This sequence joins TRBV6-5 and TRBJ1-1, with a possible D match to TRBD1 (6 bases). Trimming removed 10 bases at V and 0 bases at J, with 18 bases between. The CDR3 has 15 amino acids. Germline V lookup: CDR1 MNHEY, CDR2 SVGAGI. The CDR3 region is CATHRDTYLNTEAFF. The CDR3 DNA follows: TGTGCCACCCACCGGGACACCTACTTGAACACTGAAGCTTTCTTT.

This clone showed up just once. The rearrangement joins TRBV5-1 to TRBJ2-1, with 8 bases aligning to TRBD1. The length of the CDR3 is 15 residues. Trimming took 4 bases from V and 4 from J; bases not matched to a gene: 7. Per germline, CDR1 SGHRS and CDR2 YFSETQ. This CDR3 is CASSEGDRPYNEQFF. Written as DNA, the CDR3 is TGCGCCAGCAGCGAGGGGGACAGGCCGTACAATGAGCAGTTCTTC.